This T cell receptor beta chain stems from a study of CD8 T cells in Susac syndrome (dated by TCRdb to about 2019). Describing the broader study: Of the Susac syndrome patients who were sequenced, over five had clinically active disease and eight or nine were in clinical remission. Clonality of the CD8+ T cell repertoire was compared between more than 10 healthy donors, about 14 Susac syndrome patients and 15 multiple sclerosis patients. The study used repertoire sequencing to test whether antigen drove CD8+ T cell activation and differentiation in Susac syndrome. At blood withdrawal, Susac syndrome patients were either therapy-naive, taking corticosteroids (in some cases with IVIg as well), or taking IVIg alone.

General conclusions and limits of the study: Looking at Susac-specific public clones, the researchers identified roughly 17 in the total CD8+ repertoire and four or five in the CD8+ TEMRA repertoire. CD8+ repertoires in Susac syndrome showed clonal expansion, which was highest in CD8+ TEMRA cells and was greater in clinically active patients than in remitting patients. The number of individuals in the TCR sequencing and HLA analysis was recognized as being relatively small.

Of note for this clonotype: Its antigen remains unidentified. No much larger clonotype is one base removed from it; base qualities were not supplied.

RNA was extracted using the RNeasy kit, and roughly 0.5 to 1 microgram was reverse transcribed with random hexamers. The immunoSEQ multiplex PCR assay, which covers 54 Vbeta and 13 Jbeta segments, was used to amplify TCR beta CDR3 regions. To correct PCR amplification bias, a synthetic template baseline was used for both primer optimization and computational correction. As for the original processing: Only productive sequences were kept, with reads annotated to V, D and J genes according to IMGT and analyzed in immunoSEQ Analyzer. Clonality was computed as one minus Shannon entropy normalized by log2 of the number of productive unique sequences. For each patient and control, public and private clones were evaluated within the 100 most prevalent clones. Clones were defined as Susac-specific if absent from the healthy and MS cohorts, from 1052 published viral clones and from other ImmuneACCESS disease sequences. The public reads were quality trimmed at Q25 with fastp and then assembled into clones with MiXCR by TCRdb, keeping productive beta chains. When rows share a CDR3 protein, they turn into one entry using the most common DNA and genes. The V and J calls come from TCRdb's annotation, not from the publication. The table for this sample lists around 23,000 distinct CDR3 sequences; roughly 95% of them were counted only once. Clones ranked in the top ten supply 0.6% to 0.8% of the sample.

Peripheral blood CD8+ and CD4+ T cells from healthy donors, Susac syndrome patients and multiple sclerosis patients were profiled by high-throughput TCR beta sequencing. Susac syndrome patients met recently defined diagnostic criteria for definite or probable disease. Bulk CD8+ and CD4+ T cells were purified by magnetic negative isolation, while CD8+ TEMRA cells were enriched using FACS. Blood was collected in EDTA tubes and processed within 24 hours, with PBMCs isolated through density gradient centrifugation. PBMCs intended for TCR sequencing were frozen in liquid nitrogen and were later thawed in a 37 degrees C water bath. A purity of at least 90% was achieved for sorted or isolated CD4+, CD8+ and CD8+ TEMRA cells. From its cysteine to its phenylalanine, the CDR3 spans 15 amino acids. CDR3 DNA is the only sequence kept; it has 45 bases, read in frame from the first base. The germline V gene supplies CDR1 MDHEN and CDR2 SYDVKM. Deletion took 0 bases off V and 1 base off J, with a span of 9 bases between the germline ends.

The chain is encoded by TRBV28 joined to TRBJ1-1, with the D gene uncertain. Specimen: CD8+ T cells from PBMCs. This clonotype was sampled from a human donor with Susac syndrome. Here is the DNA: TGTGCCAGCAGTTTATGGCTACGGGAGAACACTGAAGCTTTCTTT. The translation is CASSLWLRENTEAFF.